These 6 T cell receptor beta chains share one sample of origin, sequenced in a study of blood T cell repertoires in COVID-19. The table came from immunoSEQ multiplex PCR; TCRdb's copy has only in-frame clones and leaves some out. The sample has approximately 260,000 clones; about 85% are singletons. The sample taken for sequencing was PBMCs or T cells enriched from blood (not recorded which). These receptors were collected from a woman aged 45 to 65 who had been exposed to COVID-19.

V usage is TRBV7-2 and J usage is TRBJ1-2, with 9 bases lining up with TRBD1. CDR3 size: 15 residues. Germline lookup yields CDR1 SGHTA and CDR2 FQGNSA. The trim removed 0 bases at V and 6 bases at J, leaving 5 bases unmatched. The CDR3, as DNA: TGTGCCAGCAGCTTAGCTGCTGGACAGGGGAATGGCTACACCTTC. The encoded protein is CASSLAAGQGNGYTF.

The chain employs TRBV5-6 and TRBJ2-1; D perhaps matches TRBD1 (5 bases). The germline V gene encodes CDR1 SGHDT and CDR2 YYEEEE. CDR3 length: 15 residues. V was pared by 2 bases and J by 11 bases, with 20 bases between. CDR3 region: CASSFRAQIQVQQFF. The CDR3 coding sequence is TGTGCCAGCAGCTTTAGGGCCCAGATACAGGTTCAGCAGTTCTTC.

This clone was detected once. V usage is TRBV19 and J usage is TRBJ2-6; no definite D call. The CDR3 runs to 14 residues. In germline, CDR1 is LNHDA, CDR2 SQIVND (reference sequence). V lost 5 bases, J lost 0 bases, and 5 bases lay in between. The CDR3 sequence: CASSVSSGANVLTF. The CDR3 DNA is TGTGCCAGTAGTGTCTCCTCTGGGGCCAACGTCCTGACTTTC.

About this clone itself: The junction departs from germline at one end; a sequencing error may be responsible. The V and J genes are TRBV11-2 and TRBJ1-1; 7 bases map to TRBD1. The CDR3 totals 15 residues. From germline, CDR1 is SGHAT and CDR2 FQNNGV. Here the CDR3 DNA reads TGTGCCAGCAGCATAGACAGGGTAGGGAAGACTGAAGCTTTCTTT. It translates to CASSIDRVGKTEAFF.

V and J are TRBV29-1 and TRBJ2-5, with D perhaps matching TRBD1 (5 bases). The CDR3 runs 12 residues. The germline V and J ends were trimmed by 5 bases and 1 base, with 8 bases remaining between them. Looked up from germline, CDR1 is SQVTM and CDR2 is ANQGSEA. CDR3 in amino acids: CSVRRGQETQYF. The CDR3, as DNA: TGCAGCGTTCGAAGGGGCCAAGAGACCCAGTACTTC.

The chain employs TRBV9 and TRBJ1-6; 11 bases line up with TRBD1. The germline V gene has CDR1 SGDLS and CDR2 YYNGEE. The CDR3 contains 14 residues. Trimming took 3 bases from V and 7 from J; bases not matched to a gene: 0. CDR3 region: CASSGDRGNSPLHF. The CDR3 coding sequence is TGTGCCAGCAGCGGGGACAGGGGGAATTCACCCCTCCACTTT.